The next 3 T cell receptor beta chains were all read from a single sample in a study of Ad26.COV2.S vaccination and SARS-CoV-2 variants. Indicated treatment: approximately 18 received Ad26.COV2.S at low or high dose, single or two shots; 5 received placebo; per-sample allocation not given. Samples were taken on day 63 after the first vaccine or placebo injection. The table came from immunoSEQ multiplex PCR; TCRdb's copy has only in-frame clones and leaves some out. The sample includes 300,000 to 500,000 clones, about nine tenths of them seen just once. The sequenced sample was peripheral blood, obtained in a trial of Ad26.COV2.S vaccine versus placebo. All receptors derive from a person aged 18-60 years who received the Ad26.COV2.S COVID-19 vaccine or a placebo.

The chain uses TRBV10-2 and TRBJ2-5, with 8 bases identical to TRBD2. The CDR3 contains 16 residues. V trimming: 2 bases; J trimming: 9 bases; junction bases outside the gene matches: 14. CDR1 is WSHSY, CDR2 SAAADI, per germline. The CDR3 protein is CASSETPDAGGTAQYF. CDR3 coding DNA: TGCGCCAGCAGTGAGACGCCGGATGCGGGGGGTACCGCCCAGTACTTC.

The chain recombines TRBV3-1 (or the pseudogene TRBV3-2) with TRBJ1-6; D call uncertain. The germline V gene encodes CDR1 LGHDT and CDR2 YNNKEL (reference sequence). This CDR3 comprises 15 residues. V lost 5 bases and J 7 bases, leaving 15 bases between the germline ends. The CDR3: CASSRERRRNSPLHF. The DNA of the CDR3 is TGTGCCAGCAGCAGGGAGCGACGGAGAAATTCACCCCTCCACTTT.

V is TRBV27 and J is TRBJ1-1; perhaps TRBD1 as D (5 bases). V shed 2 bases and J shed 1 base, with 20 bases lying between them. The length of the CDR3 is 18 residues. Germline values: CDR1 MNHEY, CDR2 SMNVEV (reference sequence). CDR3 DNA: TGTGCCAGCAGTTTACGCCGGGACCCTAGGATTGCGAACACTGAAGCTTTCTTT. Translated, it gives CASSLRRDPRIANTEAFF.